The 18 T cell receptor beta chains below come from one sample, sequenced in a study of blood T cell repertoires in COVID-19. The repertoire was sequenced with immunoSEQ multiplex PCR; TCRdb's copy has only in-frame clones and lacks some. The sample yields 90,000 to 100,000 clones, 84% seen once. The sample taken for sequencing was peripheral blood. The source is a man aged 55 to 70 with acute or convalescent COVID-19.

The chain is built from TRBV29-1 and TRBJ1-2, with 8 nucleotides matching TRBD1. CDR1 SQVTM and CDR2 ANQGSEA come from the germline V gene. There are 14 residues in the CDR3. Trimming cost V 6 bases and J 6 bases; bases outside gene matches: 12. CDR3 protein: CSVLTPTGEDGYTF. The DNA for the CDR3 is TGCAGCGTCCTGACTCCGACAGGGGAAGATGGCTACACCTTC.

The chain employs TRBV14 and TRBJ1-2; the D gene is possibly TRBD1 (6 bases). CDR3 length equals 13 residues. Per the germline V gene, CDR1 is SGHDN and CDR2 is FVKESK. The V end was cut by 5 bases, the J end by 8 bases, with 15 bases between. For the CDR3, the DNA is TGTGCCAGCAGCTCAACTACAGGGTACGGCTACACCTTC. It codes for CASSSTTGYGYTF.

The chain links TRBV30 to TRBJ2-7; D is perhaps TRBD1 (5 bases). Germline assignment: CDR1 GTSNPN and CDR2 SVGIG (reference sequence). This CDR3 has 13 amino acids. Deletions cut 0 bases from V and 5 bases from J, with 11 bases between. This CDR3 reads CAWSVGRVDEQYF. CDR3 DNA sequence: TGTGCCTGGAGTGTAGGCAGGGTGGACGAGCAGTACTTC.

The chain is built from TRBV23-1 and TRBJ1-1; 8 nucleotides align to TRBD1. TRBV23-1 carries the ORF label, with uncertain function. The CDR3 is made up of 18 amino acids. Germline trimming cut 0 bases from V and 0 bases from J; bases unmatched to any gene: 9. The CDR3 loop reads CASSQSLTGASLNTEAFF. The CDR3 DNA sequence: TGCGCCAGCAGTCAATCCCTGACAGGGGCTAGCTTGAACACTGAAGCTTTCTTT.

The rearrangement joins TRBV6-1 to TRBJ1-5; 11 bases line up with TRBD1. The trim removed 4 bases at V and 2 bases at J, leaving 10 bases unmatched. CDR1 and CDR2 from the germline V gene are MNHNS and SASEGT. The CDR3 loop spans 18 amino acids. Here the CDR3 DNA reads TGTGCCAGCAGTGGGACCGGGACAGGGGGAGGAGGCAATCAGCCCCAGCATTTT. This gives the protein CASSGTGTGGGGNQPQHF.

CDR3 amino acids: CASSQDPWRGGGPQETQYF. The CDR3 DNA reads TGCGCCAGCAGCCAAGACCCCTGGAGGGGCGGGGGGCCCCAAGAGACCCAGTACTTC. V usage is TRBV4-3 and J usage is TRBJ2-5, with TRBD2 identical over 8 bases. With V trimmed by 0 bases and J by 1 base, 13 bases remained unmatched. Germline V gene sequence: CDR1 LGHNA, CDR2 YSLEER. The CDR3 extends over 19 amino acids.

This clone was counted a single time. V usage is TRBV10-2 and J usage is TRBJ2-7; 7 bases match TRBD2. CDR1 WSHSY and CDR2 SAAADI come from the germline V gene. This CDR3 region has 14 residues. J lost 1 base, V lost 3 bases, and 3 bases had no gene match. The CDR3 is CASSDPSGSYEQYF. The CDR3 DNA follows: TGCGCCAGCAGTGACCCTAGCGGATCCTACGAGCAGTACTTC.

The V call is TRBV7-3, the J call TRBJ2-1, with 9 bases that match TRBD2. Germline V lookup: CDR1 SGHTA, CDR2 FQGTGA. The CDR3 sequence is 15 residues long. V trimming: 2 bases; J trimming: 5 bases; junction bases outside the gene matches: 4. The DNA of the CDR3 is TGTGCCAGCAGCTTAGGAGCGGGGGGCGACAATGAGCAGTTCTTC. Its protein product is CASSLGAGGDNEQFF.

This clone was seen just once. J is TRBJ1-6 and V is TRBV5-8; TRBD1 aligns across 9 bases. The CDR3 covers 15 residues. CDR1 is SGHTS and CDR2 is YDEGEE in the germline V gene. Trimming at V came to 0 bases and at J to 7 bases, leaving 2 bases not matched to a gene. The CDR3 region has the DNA TGTGCCAGCAGCTTGGTCGGGACAGGGAATTCACCCCTCCACTTT. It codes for CASSLVGTGNSPLHF.

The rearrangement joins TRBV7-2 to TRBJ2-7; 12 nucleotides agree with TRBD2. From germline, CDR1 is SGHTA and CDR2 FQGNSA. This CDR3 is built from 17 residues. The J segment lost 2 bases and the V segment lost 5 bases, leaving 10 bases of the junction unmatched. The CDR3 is CASSRSISSGGAYEQYF. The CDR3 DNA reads TGTGCCAGCAGCCGCTCGATATCTAGCGGGGGGGCCTACGAGCAGTACTTC.

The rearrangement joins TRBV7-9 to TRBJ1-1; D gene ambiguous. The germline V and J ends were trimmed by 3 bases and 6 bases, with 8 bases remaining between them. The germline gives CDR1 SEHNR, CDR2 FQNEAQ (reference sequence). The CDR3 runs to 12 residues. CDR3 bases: TGTGCCAGCAGCTTGGAGGCGGCTGAAGCTTTCTTT. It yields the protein CASSLEAAEAFF.

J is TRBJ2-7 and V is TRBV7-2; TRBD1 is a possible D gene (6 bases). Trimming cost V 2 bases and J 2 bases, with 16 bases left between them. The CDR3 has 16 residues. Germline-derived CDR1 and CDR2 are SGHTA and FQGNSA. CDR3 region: CASSLSGQRGTYEQYF. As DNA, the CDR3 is TGTGCCAGCAGCTTAAGCGGACAGAGGGGTACCTACGAGCAGTACTTC.

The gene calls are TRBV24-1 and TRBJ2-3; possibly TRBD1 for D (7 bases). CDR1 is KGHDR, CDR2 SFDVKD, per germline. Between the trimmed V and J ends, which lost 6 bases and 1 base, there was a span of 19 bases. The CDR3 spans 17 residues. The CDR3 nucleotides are TGTGCCACCAGTCGTCCCGGAGGGGGCAAAGGCACAGATACGCAGTATTTT. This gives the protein CATSRPGGGKGTDTQYF.

The CDR3 DNA sequence: TGTGCCATCAGCACCGGGACTAGCGGCTACGAGCAGTACTTC. Protein: CAISTGTSGYEQYF. The chain links TRBV10-3 to TRBJ2-7, with TRBD2 matching over 11 bases. Germline lookup yields CDR1 ENHRY and CDR2 SYGVKD. This CDR3 contains 14 residues. With 6 bases clipped from V and 3 bases from J, the junction kept 4 bases outside the gene matches.

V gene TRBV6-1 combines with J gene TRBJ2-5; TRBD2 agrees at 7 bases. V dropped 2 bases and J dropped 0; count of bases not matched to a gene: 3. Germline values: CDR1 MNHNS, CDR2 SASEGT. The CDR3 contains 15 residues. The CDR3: CASSELAGDQETQYF. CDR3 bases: TGTGCCAGCAGTGAACTCGCGGGGGACCAAGAGACCCAGTACTTC.

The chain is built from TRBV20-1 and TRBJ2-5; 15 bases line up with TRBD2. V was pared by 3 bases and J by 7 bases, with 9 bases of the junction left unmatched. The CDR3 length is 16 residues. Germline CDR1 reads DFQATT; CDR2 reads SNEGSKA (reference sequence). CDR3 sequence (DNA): TGCAGTGCTAGTCGGACTAGCGGGGGGGTAGGTGGGACCCAGTACTTC. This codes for CSASRTSGGVGGTQYF.

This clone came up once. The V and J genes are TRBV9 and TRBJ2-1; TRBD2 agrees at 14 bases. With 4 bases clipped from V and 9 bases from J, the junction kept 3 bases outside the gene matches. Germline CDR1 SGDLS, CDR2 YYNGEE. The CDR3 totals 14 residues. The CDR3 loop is CASSLGLAGAEQFF. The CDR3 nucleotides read TGTGCCAGCAGCCTGGGACTAGCGGGGGCTGAGCAGTTCTTC.

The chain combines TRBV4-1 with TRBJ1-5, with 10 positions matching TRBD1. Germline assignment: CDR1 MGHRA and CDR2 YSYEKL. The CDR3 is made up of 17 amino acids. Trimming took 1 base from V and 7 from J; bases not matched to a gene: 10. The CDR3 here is CASSQVWTGGGSQPQHF. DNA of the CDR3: TGCGCCAGCAGCCAAGTATGGACAGGGGGTGGGAGCCAGCCCCAGCATTTT.